These 28 T cell receptor beta chains were all obtained from the same sample, sequenced in a study of blood T cell repertoires in COVID-19. The repertoire was sequenced with immunoSEQ multiplex PCR; TCRdb's copy has only in-frame clones and lacks some. The table shows some 110,000 clones, with 65% to 80% occurring only once. Source material: peripheral blood. Every receptor here comes from a man aged 70-80 years with acute or convalescent COVID-19.

The chain has TRBV9 and TRBJ1-6, with D possibly being TRBD1 (5 bases). Trimming took off 2 bases at V and 6 bases at J, with 9 bases between the two ends. Looked up from germline, CDR1 is SGDLS and CDR2 is YYNGEE. The length of the CDR3 is 14 residues. DNA of the CDR3: TGTGCCAGCAGCGTCGACAGCCTTAATTCACCCCTCCACTTT. Amino acids: CASSVDSLNSPLHF.

The chain carries TRBV9 and TRBJ2-1; 8 positions match TRBD2. CDR3 size: 14 residues. Trimming removed 4 bases from V and 8 bases from J; junction bases left unmatched: 8. From germline, CDR1 is SGDLS and CDR2 YYNGEE. The CDR3 loop reads CASSKLAGRHEQFF. CDR3 sequence (DNA): TGTGCCAGCAGCAAATTAGCGGGAAGGCATGAGCAGTTCTTC.

The rearrangement links TRBV9 to TRBJ2-5; the match to TRBD1 covers 7 bases. Germline V CDR1 and CDR2: SGDLS, YYNGEE. The junction had 10 bases not matched to a gene; V was cut back by 3 bases and J by 5 bases. This CDR3 comprises 15 residues. The chain's CDR3 is CASSAAPQGLETQYF. For the CDR3, the DNA is TGTGCCAGCAGCGCAGCCCCACAGGGGCTGGAGACCCAGTACTTC.

This clone was seen once. The chain has TRBV7-3 and TRBJ1-4; no definite D call. The CDR3 length is 13 residues. The germline V and J ends were trimmed by 11 bases and 5 bases, with 15 bases remaining between them. Per germline, CDR1 SGHTA and CDR2 FQGTGA. In DNA form, the CDR3 reads TGTGCCTCCAGGACGGGGTCAAATGAAAAACTGTTTTTT. It yields the protein CASRTGSNEKLFF.

This clone was seen once. V usage is TRBV6-5 and J usage is TRBJ2-5; TRBD1 matches at 7 bases. This CDR3 has 12 residues. V lost 8 bases, J lost 6 bases, and 6 bases stayed unmatched. CDR1 and CDR2 (germline): MNHEY, SVGAGI. The CDR3 bases are TGTGCCAGCTCGACAGGGAAGAAGACCCAGTACTTC. As protein: CASSTGKKTQYF.

The rearrangement uses TRBV19 and TRBJ1-1, with 7 bases matching TRBD1. V lost 3 bases to trimming and J lost 5 bases; unmatched junction nucleotides: 9. CDR1 is LNHDA, CDR2 SQIVND, per germline (reference sequence). The length of the CDR3 is 15 residues. The CDR3 DNA is TGTGCCAGTAGTATGTGGGACAGTCTGGAAACTGAAGCTTTCTTT. It specifies CASSMWDSLETEAFF.

The J gene is TRBJ1-5, the V gene TRBV30, with TRBD1 matching over 9 bases. There are 15 residues in the CDR3. Per the germline V gene, CDR1 is GTSNPN and CDR2 is SVGIG (reference sequence). Trimming removed 1 base from V and 7 bases from J; junction bases left unmatched: 8. This CDR3 is CAWSENTGGDQPQHF. CDR3 nucleotides: TGTGCCTGGAGTGAAAATACAGGGGGCGACCAGCCCCAGCATTTT.

The count of this clone is one. The chain joins TRBV25-1 to TRBJ1-5; D unclear. This CDR3 has 14 amino acids. Trimming left V 2 bases short and J 4 bases short, with 9 bases between. CDR1 is MGHDK and CDR2 is SYGVNS in the germline V gene. CDR3: CASSERTGNQPQHF. The DNA for the CDR3 is TGTGCCAGCAGTGAAAGGACGGGGAATCAGCCCCAGCATTTT. The variable domain in full, with the rest retrieved from reference TRBV25-1 and TRBJ1-5, is EADIYQTPRYLVIGTGKKITLECSQTMGHDKMYWYQQDPGMELHLIHYSYGVNSTEKGDLSSESTVSRIRTEHFPLTLESARPSHTSQYLCASSERTGNQPQHFGDGTRLSIL.

The chain uses TRBV7-2 and TRBJ2-2; D gene ambiguous. The germline V gene encodes CDR1 SGHTA and CDR2 FQGNSA. This CDR3 is 14 amino acids long. V was trimmed by 5 bases and J by 1 base, leaving 8 bases between them. The CDR3: CASSAQRNTGELFF. The CDR3 DNA follows: TGTGCCAGCAGCGCCCAGCGGAACACCGGGGAGCTGTTTTTT. The variable domain in full, with the rest retrieved from reference TRBV7-2 and TRBJ2-2, is GAGVSQSPSNKVTEKGKDVELRCDPISGHTALYWYRQSLGQGLEFLIYFQGNSAPDKSGLPSDRFSAERTGGSVSTLTIQRTQQEDSAVYLCASSAQRNTGELFFGEGSRLTVL.

The V call is TRBV7-2, the J call TRBJ2-5; a possible D gene is TRBD1 (6 bases). This CDR3 is 12 amino acids long. The germline gives CDR1 SGHTA, CDR2 FQGNSA. V lost 1 base to trimming and J lost 9 bases, with 9 bases between them. CDR3 bases: TGTGCCAGCAGCTTAGGGTCAGGGGCCCAGTACTTC. It encodes CASSLGSGAQYF.

The table lists this clone with a count of one. V gene TRBV28 combines with J gene TRBJ2-1; 13 bases match TRBD2. The CDR3 is 17 residues long. CDR1 is MDHEN and CDR2 is SYDVKM in the germline V gene. Trimming cost V 8 bases and J 8 bases; bases outside gene matches: 15. CDR3 in DNA: TGTGCCAGCGGACTCACTCACGGGACTAGCGGGAACCATGAGCAGTTCTTC. Protein sequence: CASGLTHGTSGNHEQFF.

The rearrangement joins TRBV18 to TRBJ1-5; 8 bases align to TRBD1. V trimming: 4 bases; J trimming: 3 bases; junction bases outside the gene matches: 5. This CDR3 comprises 15 residues. CDR1 and CDR2 from the germline V gene are KGHSH and LQKENI. CDR3 in DNA: TGTGCCAGCTCACAATACAGGGGGGCCAATCAGCCCCAGCATTTT. It codes for CASSQYRGANQPQHF.

The rearrangement uses TRBV27 and TRBJ1-1; D gene unclear. Trimming stripped 0 bases from V and 6 bases from J, with 14 bases between. This CDR3 is 15 amino acids long. CDR1 is MNHEY, CDR2 SMNVEV, per germline (reference sequence). CDR3 nucleotide sequence: TGTGCCAGCAGTTTATCGAGACTGGGTCTGGCTGAAGCTTTCTTT. As protein: CASSLSRLGLAEAFF.

This rearrangement joins TRBV7-8 to TRBJ2-1; 8 positions agree with TRBD1. The germline CDR1 and CDR2 sequences are SGHVS and FQNEAQ. The trim removed 1 base at V and 9 bases at J, leaving 5 bases unmatched. This CDR3 region has 14 residues. The CDR3 coding sequence is TGTGCCAGCAGCTTAGATCAGGGGGCTGGTGAGCAGTTCTTC. Its translation: CASSLDQGAGEQFF. Complete variable domain (other parts from reference TRBV7-8 and TRBJ2-1): GAGVSQSPRYKVAKRGQDVALRCDPISGHVSLFWYQQALGQGPEFLTYFQNEAQLDKSGLPSDRFFAERPEGSVSTLKIQRTQQEDSAVYLCASSLDQGAGEQFFGPGTRLTVL.

The chain joins TRBV19 to TRBJ2-2; the D is unclear. Germline CDR1 LNHDA, CDR2 SQIVND (reference sequence). The CDR3 consists of 14 residues. The V and J ends lost 6 bases and 0 bases respectively, with 8 bases between them. CDR3 sequence (DNA): TGTGCCAGTAGGAACAGACCGAACACCGGGGAGCTGTTTTTT. This encodes CASRNRPNTGELFF.

A few counts support this clone. This chain uses TRBV18 with TRBJ2-7; weak D call: TRBD2 (6 bases). With 3 bases removed from V and 2 bases from J, the gap between germline ends came to 17 bases. The germline CDR1 and CDR2 sequences are KGHSH and LQKENI. The CDR3 contains 16 residues. Written as DNA, the CDR3 is TGTGCCAGCTCACCTCCCGCGGGGATGGGAGCCTACGAGCAGTACTTC. It translates to CASSPPAGMGAYEQYF.

This clone came up a few times. V usage is TRBV18 and J usage is TRBJ1-6, with 10 bases that match TRBD1. The CDR3 is 15 residues long. Germline assignment: CDR1 KGHSH and CDR2 LQKENI. After removal of 3 bases from V and 6 bases from J, the junction contained 2 bases not matched to a gene. This CDR3 is CASSPDRGPNSPLHF. For the CDR3, the DNA is TGTGCCAGCTCACCCGACAGGGGGCCTAATTCACCCCTCCACTTT.

This chain joins TRBV19 and TRBJ2-7, with TRBD1 matching over 11 bases. Trimming took 7 bases from V and 4 from J; bases not matched to a gene: 6. There are 14 residues in the CDR3. Germline V CDR1 and CDR2: LNHDA, SQIVND (reference sequence). CDR3 in amino acids: CASKRGQGEYEQYF. The CDR3 nucleotides are TGTGCCAGTAAGAGGGGACAGGGGGAATACGAGCAGTACTTC.

The chain links TRBV5-4 to TRBJ2-7; a possible D gene is TRBD2 (5 bases). The CDR3 has 13 amino acids. The ends were cut back, 4 bases at V and 2 bases at J, with 10 bases in the middle. Per germline, CDR1 SGHNT and CDR2 YYREEE (reference sequence). The CDR3 bases are TGTGCCAGCAGCCCCGACTACCCCTACGAGCAGTACTTC. Amino acid sequence: CASSPDYPYEQYF.

The V gene is TRBV18, the J gene TRBJ2-1; TRBD1 matches 9 bases. Trimming cost V 4 bases and J 6 bases; bases outside gene matches: 10. The germline V gene has CDR1 KGHSH and CDR2 LQKENI. This CDR3 is 16 amino acids long. The CDR3 bases are TGTGCCAGCTCACAAGGGAGGACAGGGGCTTCCAATGAGCAGTTCTTC. Translating gives CASSQGRTGASNEQFF.

This clone was recorded a few times. V gene TRBV12-2 combines with J gene TRBJ2-7; the table's TRBD1 call for D was not verified on the DNA. TRBV12-2 corresponds to a pseudogene. The CDR3 has 15 amino acids. The DNA of the CDR3 is TGTGCAAGTCGCTCCCCGACAGGGCGCAGCTACGAGCAGTACTTC. Translating gives CASRSPTGRSYEQYF.

The chain uses TRBV9 and TRBJ2-3; D may be TRBD2 (5 bases). The V end was cut by 3 bases, the J end by 0 bases, with 11 bases between. Looked up from germline, CDR1 is SGDLS and CDR2 is YYNGEE. This CDR3 is 15 amino acids long. The CDR3 loop reads CASSASPGSTDTQYF. In DNA, the CDR3 is TGTGCCAGCAGCGCATCACCGGGGAGCACAGATACGCAGTATTTT.

CDR3 DNA sequence: TGTGCCATCCGGATAGCAACAGATACGCAGTATTTT. Its translation is CAIRIATDTQYF. The gene calls are TRBV10-3 and TRBJ2-3; no clear D. The germline V and J ends were trimmed by 8 bases and 3 bases, with 9 bases remaining between them. The germline gives CDR1 ENHRY, CDR2 SYGVKD. This CDR3 contains 12 residues.

The chain recombines TRBV28 with TRBJ2-7; 8 bases are a match to TRBD2. CDR1 MDHEN and CDR2 SYDVKM come from the germline V gene. The CDR3 covers 14 residues. V lost 5 bases, J lost 3 bases, and 6 bases stayed unmatched. The DNA of the CDR3 is TGTGCCAGCAGTCTGACTAGCGCGCTCTACGAGCAGTACTTC. This sequence encodes CASSLTSALYEQYF.

The chain couples TRBV6-5 to TRBJ2-1; no firm D call. Germline CDR1 and CDR2: MNHEY and SVGAGI. The CDR3 totals 15 residues. Trimming left V 6 bases short and J 6 bases short, with 18 bases between. The CDR3 region is CASSTNRGLGNEQFF. The CDR3, as DNA: TGTGCCAGCAGCACCAATAGAGGTTTGGGCAATGAGCAGTTCTTC.

The CDR3 coding sequence is TGTGCCAGCAGCCGGGGAGGTGAGGTTCAGTTCTTC. Amino acid sequence: CASSRGGEVQFF. This chain uses TRBV16 with TRBJ2-1, with TRBD2 as a possible D gene (6 bases). Trimming took off 4 bases at V and 13 bases at J, with 14 bases between the two ends. The length of the CDR3 is 12 residues. Germline V gene data show CDR1 as KGHSY and CDR2 as FQNENV.

J is TRBJ2-3 and V is TRBV28; D might be TRBD2 (5 bases). CDR1 and CDR2 (germline): MDHEN, SYDVKM. The CDR3 covers 17 residues. With 0 bases removed from V and 0 bases from J, the gap between germline ends came to 13 bases. CDR3 region: CASSLWWAGTSTDTQYF. DNA for the CDR3: TGTGCCAGCAGTTTATGGTGGGCGGGTACTAGCACAGATACGCAGTATTTT.

The chain links TRBV29-1 to TRBJ1-2; D is ambiguous. The CDR3 contains 12 residues. Germline-derived CDR1 and CDR2 are SQVTM and ANQGSEA. V gave up 5 bases and J gave up 4 bases, with 11 bases separating them. This chain's CDR3 is CSVWSVGYGYTF. CDR3 sequence (DNA): TGCAGCGTTTGGTCGGTTGGCTATGGCTACACCTTC.